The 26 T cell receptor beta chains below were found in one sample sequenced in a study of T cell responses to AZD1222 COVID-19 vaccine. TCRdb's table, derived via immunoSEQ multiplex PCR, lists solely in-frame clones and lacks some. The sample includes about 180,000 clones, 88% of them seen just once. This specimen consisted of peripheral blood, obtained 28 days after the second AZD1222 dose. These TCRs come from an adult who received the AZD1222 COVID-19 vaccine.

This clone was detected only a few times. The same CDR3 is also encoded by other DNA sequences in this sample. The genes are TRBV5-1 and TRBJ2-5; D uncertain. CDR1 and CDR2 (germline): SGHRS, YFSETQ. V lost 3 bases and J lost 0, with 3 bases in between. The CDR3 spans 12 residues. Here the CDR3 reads CASSSNQETQYF. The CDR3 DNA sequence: TGCGCCAGCAGCTCCAACCAAGAGACCCAGTACTTC.

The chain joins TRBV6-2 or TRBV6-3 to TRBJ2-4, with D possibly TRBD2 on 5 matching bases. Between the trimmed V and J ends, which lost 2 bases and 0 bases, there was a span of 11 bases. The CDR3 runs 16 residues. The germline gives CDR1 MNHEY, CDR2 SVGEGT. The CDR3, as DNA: TGTGCCAGCAGTTACCGCGGGCAACTAGCCAAAAACATTCAGTACTTC. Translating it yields CASSYRGQLAKNIQYF.

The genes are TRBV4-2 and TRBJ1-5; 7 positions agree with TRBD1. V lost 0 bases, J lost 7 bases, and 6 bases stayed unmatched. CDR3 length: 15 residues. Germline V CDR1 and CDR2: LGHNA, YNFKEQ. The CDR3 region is CASSQDQGGEQPQHF. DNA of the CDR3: TGTGCCAGCAGCCAAGATCAGGGGGGCGAACAGCCCCAGCATTTT.

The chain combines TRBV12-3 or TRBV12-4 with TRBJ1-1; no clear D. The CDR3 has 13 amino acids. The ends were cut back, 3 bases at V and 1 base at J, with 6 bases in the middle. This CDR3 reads CASSFQENTEAFF. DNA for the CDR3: TGTGCCAGCAGTTTTCAGGAGAACACTGAAGCTTTCTTT.

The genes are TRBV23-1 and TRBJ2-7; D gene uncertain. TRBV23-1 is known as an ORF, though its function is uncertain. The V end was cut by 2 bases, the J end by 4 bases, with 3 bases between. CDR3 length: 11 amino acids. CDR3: CASSQEYEQYF. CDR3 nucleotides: TGCGCCAGCAGTCAAGAGTACGAGCAGTACTTC.

For the CDR3, the DNA is TGTGCCTGGGGCCCCAGGGGGACAAGCTCTGGGGCCAACGTCCTGACTTTC. It codes for CAWGPRGTSSGANVLTF. This chain connects TRBV30 to TRBJ2-6, with 7 bases fitting TRBD1. The CDR3 totals 17 residues. From germline, CDR1 is GTSNPN and CDR2 SVGIG (reference sequence). The ends lost 5 bases at V and 0 bases at J; junction bases unmatched: 10.

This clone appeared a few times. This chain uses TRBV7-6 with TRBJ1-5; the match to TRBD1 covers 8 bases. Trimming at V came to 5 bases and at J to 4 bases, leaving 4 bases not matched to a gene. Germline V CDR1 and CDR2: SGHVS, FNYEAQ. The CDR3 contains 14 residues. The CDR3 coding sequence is TGTGCCAGCAGCCCGACAGGGGAGAATCAGCCCCAGCATTTT. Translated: CASSPTGENQPQHF. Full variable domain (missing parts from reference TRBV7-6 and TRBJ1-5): GAGVSQSPRYKVTKRGQDVALRCDPISGHVSLYWYRQALGQGPEFLTYFNYEAQQDKSGLPNDRFSAERPEGSISTLTIQRTEQRDSAMYRCASSPTGENQPQHFGDGTRLSIL.

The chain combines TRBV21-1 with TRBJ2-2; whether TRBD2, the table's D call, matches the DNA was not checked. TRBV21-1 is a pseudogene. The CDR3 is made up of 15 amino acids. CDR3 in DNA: TGTGCCAGCAGCAAAGCGGGACTAGCCCCCGGGGAGCTGTTTTTT. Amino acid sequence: CASSKAGLAPGELFF.

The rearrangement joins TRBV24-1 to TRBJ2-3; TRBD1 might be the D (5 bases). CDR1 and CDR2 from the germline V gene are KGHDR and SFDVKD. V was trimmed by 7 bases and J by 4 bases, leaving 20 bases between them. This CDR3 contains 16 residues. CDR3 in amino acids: CATSPTGSQDSDTQYF. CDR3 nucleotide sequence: TGTGCCACCAGCCCCACAGGTTCACAAGACTCAGATACGCAGTATTTT.

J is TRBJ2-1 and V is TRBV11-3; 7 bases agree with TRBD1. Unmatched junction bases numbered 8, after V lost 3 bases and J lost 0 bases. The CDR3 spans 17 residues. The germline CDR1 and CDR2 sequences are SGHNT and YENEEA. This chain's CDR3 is CASSFAGTDSSYNEQFF. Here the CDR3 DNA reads TGTGCCAGCAGCTTCGCAGGGACAGACAGCTCCTACAATGAGCAGTTCTTC.

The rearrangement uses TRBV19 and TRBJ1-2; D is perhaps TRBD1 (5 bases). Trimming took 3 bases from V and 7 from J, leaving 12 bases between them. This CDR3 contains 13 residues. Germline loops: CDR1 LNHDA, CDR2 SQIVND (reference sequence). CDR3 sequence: CASSMEGSRGYTF. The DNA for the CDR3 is TGTGCCAGTAGTATGGAGGGGAGTCGTGGCTACACCTTC.

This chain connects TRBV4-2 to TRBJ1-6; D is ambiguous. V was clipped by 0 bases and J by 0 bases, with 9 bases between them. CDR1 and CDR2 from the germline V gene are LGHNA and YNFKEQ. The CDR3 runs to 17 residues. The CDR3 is CASSQDTLGSYNSPLHF. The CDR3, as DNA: TGTGCCAGCAGCCAAGACACCTTGGGCTCCTATAATTCACCCCTCCACTTT.

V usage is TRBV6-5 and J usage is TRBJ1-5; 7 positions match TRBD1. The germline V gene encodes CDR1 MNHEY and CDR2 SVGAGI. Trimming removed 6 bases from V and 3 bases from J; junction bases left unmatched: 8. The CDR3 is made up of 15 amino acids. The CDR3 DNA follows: TGTGCCAGCAGCTACGACAGGGCCTCCAATCAGCCCCAGCATTTT. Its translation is CASSYDRASNQPQHF.

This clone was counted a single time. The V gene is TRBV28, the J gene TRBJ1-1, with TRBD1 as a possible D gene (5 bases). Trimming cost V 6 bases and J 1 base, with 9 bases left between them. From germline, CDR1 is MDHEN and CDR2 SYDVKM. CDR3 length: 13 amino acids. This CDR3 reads CASRSGGNTEAFF. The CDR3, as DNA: TGTGCCAGCAGATCTGGGGGGAACACTGAAGCTTTCTTT.

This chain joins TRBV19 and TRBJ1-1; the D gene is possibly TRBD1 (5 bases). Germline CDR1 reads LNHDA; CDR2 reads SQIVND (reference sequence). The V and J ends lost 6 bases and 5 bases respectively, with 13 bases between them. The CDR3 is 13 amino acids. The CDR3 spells CASRFVGGTEAFF. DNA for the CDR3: TGTGCCAGTAGGTTTGTGGGGGGGACTGAAGCTTTCTTT.

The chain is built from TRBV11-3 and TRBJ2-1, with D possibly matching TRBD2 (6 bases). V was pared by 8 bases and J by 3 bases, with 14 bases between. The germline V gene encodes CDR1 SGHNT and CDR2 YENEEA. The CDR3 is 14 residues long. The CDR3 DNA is TGTGCCAGCTTCCCGGGAGCTTTCTACAATGAGCAGTTCTTC. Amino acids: CASFPGAFYNEQFF.

CDR3 nucleotide sequence: TGTGCCAGCAGCGCTCCGGGACTAGCGGGTTCCGAGACCCAGTACTTC. Protein: CASSAPGLAGSETQYF. The chain uses TRBV5-4 and TRBJ2-5; 12 nucleotides align to TRBD2. The V gene end was trimmed by 4 bases and the J gene end by 5 bases; junction bases not matched to a gene: 9. This CDR3 contains 16 residues. Germline loops: CDR1 SGHNT, CDR2 YYREEE (reference sequence).

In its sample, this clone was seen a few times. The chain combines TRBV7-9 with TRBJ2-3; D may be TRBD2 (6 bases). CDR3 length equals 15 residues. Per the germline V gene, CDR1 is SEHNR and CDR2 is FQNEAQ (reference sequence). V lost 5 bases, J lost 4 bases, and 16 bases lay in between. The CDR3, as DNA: TGTGCCAGCAGCCCCCGTGGCGGGAATCCAGATACGCAGTATTTT. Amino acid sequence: CASSPRGGNPDTQYF.

The CDR3 bases are TGTGCCAGCAGCCAAGGGTTGGCAGATACGCAGTATTTT. Protein product: CASSQGLADTQYF. This chain links TRBV3-1 (or the pseudogene TRBV3-2) with TRBJ2-3; no clear D. CDR3 length: 13 amino acids. Germline CDR1 and CDR2: LGHDT and YNNKEL (reference sequence). Trimming pared 1 base from V and 4 bases from J, leaving 6 bases between.

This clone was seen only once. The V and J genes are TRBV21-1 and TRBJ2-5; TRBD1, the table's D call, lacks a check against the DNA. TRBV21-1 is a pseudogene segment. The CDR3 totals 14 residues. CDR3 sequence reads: CASNPGQVQETQYF. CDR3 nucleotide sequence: TGTGCCAGCAACCCGGGACAGGTCCAAGAGACCCAGTACTTC.

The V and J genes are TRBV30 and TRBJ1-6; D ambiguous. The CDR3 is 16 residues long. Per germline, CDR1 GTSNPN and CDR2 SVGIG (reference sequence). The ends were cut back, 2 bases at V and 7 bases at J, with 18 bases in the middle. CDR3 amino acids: CAWSSTGGKRNSPLHF. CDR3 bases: TGTGCCTGGAGTTCCACGGGTGGGAAAAGGAATTCACCCCTCCACTTT.

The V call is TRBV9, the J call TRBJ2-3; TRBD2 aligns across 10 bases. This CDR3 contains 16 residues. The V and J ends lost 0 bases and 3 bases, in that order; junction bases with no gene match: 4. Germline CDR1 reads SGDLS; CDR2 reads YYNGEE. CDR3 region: CASSVASGRGTDTQYF. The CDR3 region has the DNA TGTGCCAGCAGCGTAGCTAGCGGGAGAGGTACAGATACGCAGTATTTT.

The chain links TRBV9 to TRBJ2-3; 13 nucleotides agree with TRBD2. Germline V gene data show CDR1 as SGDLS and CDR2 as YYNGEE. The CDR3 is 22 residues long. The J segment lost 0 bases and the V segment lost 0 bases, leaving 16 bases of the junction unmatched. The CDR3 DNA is TGTGCCAGCAGCGTAGGCACGGGGCGCTGGACTAGCGGGAGTCGTAGCACAGATACGCAGTATTTT. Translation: CASSVGTGRWTSGSRSTDTQYF. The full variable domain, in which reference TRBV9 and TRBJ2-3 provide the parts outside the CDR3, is DSGVTQTPKHLITATGQRVTLRCSPRSGDLSVYWYQQSLDQGLQFLIQYYNGEERAKGNILERFSAQQFPDLHSELNLSSLELGDSALYFCASSVGTGRWTSGSRSTDTQYFGPGTRLTVL.

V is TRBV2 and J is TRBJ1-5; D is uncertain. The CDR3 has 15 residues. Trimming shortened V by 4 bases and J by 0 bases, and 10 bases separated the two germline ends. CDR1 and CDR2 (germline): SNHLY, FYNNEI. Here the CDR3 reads CASSGGDYSNQPQHF. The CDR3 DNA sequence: TGTGCCAGCAGTGGCGGGGATTATAGCAATCAGCCCCAGCATTTT.

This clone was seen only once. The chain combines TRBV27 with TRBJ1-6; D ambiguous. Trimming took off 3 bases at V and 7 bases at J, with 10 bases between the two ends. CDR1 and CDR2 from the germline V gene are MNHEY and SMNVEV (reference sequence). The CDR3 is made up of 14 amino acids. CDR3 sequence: CASSLGRQNSPLHF. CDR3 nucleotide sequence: TGTGCCAGCAGTTTGGGGAGACAAAATTCACCCCTCCACTTT.

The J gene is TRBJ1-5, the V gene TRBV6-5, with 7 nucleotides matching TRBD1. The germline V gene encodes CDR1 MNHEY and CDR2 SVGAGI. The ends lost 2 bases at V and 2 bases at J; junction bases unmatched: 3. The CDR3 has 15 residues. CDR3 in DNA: TGTGCCAGCAGTTACGACAGGGTCGGCAATCAGCCCCAGCATTTT. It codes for CASSYDRVGNQPQHF.